The rows below give T cell receptor beta chains drawn from one sample of a study of beta chain features in type 1 diabetes. Generated by immunoSEQ multiplex PCR, the TCRdb table keeps only in-frame clones and is missing some. The sample lists 350,000 to 400,000 clones, about 12% occurring once. Material: naive CD4+ T cells from blood. These receptors were taken from a woman aged 18-30 years with type 1 diabetes. The CDR3 runs from the conserved cysteine through the conserved F or W. The order of the fields is D gene, V gene, J gene, clone size, CDR3 protein, CDR3 DNA. A D gene is named only where the DNA matches it firmly. Part of the rows lack a size; the others show once, few, many or a class for expanded clones.

TRBD1	TRBV23-1	TRBJ2-6	few	CASSQFRAGTGSSGANVLTF	TGCGCCAGCAGTCAATTTAGGGCCGGGACAGGGTCCTCTGGGGCCAACGTCCTGACTTTC
TRBD1	TRBV7-9	TRBJ2-4	-	CASSLRQGAENIQYF	TGTGCCAGCAGCCTAAGACAGGGGGCCGAAAACATTCAGTACTTC
TRBD1	TRBV14	TRBJ2-1	few	CASSHPRGTGNIDEQFF	TGTGCCAGCAGCCACCCCCGGGGGACAGGGAATATCGATGAGCAGTTCTTC
-	TRBV4-1	TRBJ2-7	few	CASSQDKRGTSAHEQYF	TGCGCCAGCAGCCAAGATAAGAGGGGGACCTCGGCCCACGAGCAGTACTTC
TRBD1	TRBV15	TRBJ1-4	-	CATSRAPIQGAREKLFF	TGTGCCACCAGCAGAGCCCCGATACAGGGGGCAAGGGAAAAACTGTTTTTT
TRBD1	TRBV18	TRBJ2-4	few	CASSPRPDRGRTNIQYF	TGTGCCAGCTCCCCTCGACCGGACAGGGGGCGTACGAACATTCAGTACTTC
-	TRBV30	TRBJ2-6	-	CAWTGTPSSGANVLTF	TGTGCCTGGACCGGGACACCTAGCTCTGGGGCCAACGTCCTGACTTTC
-	TRBV27	TRBJ1-1	few	CASSFGRRSTEAFF	TGTGCCAGCAGTTTTGGCAGGCGAAGCACTGAAGCTTTCTTT
TRBD2	TRBV15	TRBJ2-1	-	CATSIGRARRYNEQFF	TGTGCCACCAGCATCGGGAGGGCCCGGAGGTACAATGAGCAGTTCTTC
TRBD2	TRBV7-9	TRBJ2-2	-	CASSPPGGTGELFF	TGTGCCAGCAGCCCCCCGGGAGGAACCGGGGAGCTGTTTTTT
TRBD1	TRBV30	TRBJ1-1	few	CAWSLGTERPNTEAFF	TGTGCCTGGAGTTTAGGGACAGAAAGGCCGAACACTGAAGCTTTCTTT
-	TRBV2	TRBJ2-3	-	CASERSHTQYF	TGTGCCAGCGAAAGGAGTCACACGCAGTATTTT
TRBD2	TRBV15	TRBJ2-5	few	CATRLAGEIGETQYF	TGTGCCACGAGACTAGCGGGAGAAATCGGGGAGACCCAGTACTTC
-	TRBV14	TRBJ1-2	-	CASSQAGTYGYTF	TGTGCCAGCAGCCAAGCAGGGACTTATGGCTACACCTTC
-	TRBV7-9	TRBJ2-1	-	CASSPLAGKYNEQFF	TGTGCCAGCAGCCCTCTGGCGGGAAAATACAATGAGCAGTTCTTC